These T cell receptor beta chains were read from a single sample in a study of T cells after somatic rescue of genetic block. TCRdb's table, derived via immunoSEQ multiplex PCR, lists solely in-frame clones and lacks some. The repertoire has several thousand clones, roughly 80% of them found once; the top ten carry around 25%. Sequencing input: peripheral blood mononuclear cells (PBMCs). The receptors shown here come from a boy between 10 and 17 years old. Both conserved end residues are part of each CDR3. The D gene is left open where the match is weak. A row's size may be missing; if present it is once, few, many or a size class.

j_call: TRBJ2-2
clone_size: -
d_call: -
v_call: TRBV29-1
cdr3_aa: CSSRGNTGELFF
cdr3_nt: TGCAGCTCCCGAGGGAACACCGGGGAGCTGTTTTTT

j_call: TRBJ2-3
clone_size: -
d_call: -
v_call: TRBV7-9
cdr3_aa: CASSLDSGRDTQYF
cdr3_nt: TGTGCCAGCAGCTTAGATAGTGGGCGAGATACGCAGTATTTT

j_call: TRBJ1-1
clone_size: -
d_call: -
v_call: TRBV15
cdr3_aa: CATSRENTEAFF
cdr3_nt: TGTGCCACCAGCAGAGAGAACACTGAAGCTTTCTTT

j_call: TRBJ1-1
clone_size: -
d_call: TRBD1
v_call: TRBV5-4
cdr3_aa: CASSLMGQGIPEAFF
cdr3_nt: TGTGCCAGCAGCTTGATGGGACAGGGTATTCCTGAAGCTTTCTTT

j_call: TRBJ2-2
clone_size: -
d_call: TRBD1
v_call: TRBV15
cdr3_aa: CATSRDRVAGELFF
cdr3_nt: TGTGCCACCAGCAGGGACAGGGTGGCCGGGGAGCTGTTTTTT

j_call: TRBJ2-5
clone_size: medium-sized
d_call: TRBD1
v_call: TRBV4-1
cdr3_aa: CASSQTGGAETQYF
cdr3_nt: TGCGCCAGCAGCCAGACAGGGGGGGCAGAGACCCAGTACTTC

j_call: TRBJ1-2
clone_size: few
d_call: TRBD1
v_call: TRBV18
cdr3_aa: CASLNGGGPNYGYTF
cdr3_nt: TGTGCCAGCTTAAACGGAGGGGGCCCTAACTATGGCTACACCTTC

j_call: TRBJ2-3
clone_size: -
d_call: -
v_call: TRBV27
cdr3_aa: CASSSSRGTGTDTQYF
cdr3_nt: TGTGCCAGCAGTTCCTCACGGGGGACTGGCACAGATACGCAGTATTTT

j_call: TRBJ2-7
clone_size: -
d_call: -
v_call: TRBV10-3
cdr3_aa: CAISAGLYEQYF
cdr3_nt: TGTGCCATCAGTGCGGGACTCTACGAGCAGTACTTC

j_call: TRBJ2-7
clone_size: -
d_call: -
v_call: TRBV7-2
cdr3_aa: CASSFRPYEQYF
cdr3_nt: TGTGCCAGCAGCTTTCGGCCGTACGAGCAGTACTTC

j_call: TRBJ2-7
clone_size: medium-sized
d_call: TRBD1
v_call: TRBV5-4
cdr3_aa: CASSLDRGLYEQYF
cdr3_nt: TGTGCCAGCAGCTTGGACAGGGGGCTCTACGAGCAGTACTTC

j_call: TRBJ1-3
clone_size: -
d_call: TRBD1
v_call: TRBV7-8
cdr3_aa: CASRLGTASGNTIYF
cdr3_nt: TGTGCCAGCAGATTAGGGACAGCCTCTGGAAACACCATATATTTT

j_call: TRBJ2-4
clone_size: few
d_call: -
v_call: TRBV19
cdr3_aa: CASSMPVVGVVWEGKNIQYF
cdr3_nt: TGTGCCAGTAGTATGCCGGTTGTGGGGGTTGTTTGGGAAGGCAAAAACATTCAGTACTTC

j_call: TRBJ2-3
clone_size: -
d_call: -
v_call: TRBV10-3
cdr3_aa: CAISVGSTDTQYF
cdr3_nt: TGTGCCATCAGTGTTGGTAGCACAGATACGCAGTATTTT